Described below is a single T cell receptor beta chain sequence and its context. This clonotype occurred a few times. The clone's antigen remains unknown. Base-call qualities are not available, and no considerably larger clone is one nucleotide away. The entry originates in a study of T cells after yellow fever vaccination (dated by TCRdb to the late 2010s). Regarding the research as a whole: The SMART-Seq v4 Ultra Low Input RNA kit was used to prepare libraries from fractions with low cell numbers. To follow T-cell clones before and after both primary and booster YFV17D yellow fever vaccination, bulk TCR alpha and beta repertoires underwent longitudinal sequencing. Two healthy male donors made up the cohort, one aged 18 to 29 years and the other aged 30 to 40 years. Bulk PBMC replicates and cell subsets were isolated from blood drawn at multiple timepoints before and after both primary and secondary immunization.

Beyond this particular receptor, the publication reports: Compared with the primary T-cell response, the secondary T-cell response was weaker but faster, peaking on day 5 rather than day 15. Most clones expanded after primary vaccination (almost 97% of CD4 and over 80% of CD8) were re-detected after the booster, suggesting that broad memory maintenance occurred. A small share of clonotypes was detected in both CD4 and CD8 compartments, with the overlap likely arising from convergent recombination. Computational filtering was needed because FACS-sorted repertoires could contain abundant contaminating clonotypes from the bulk population. The study included only two donors, which limits how far the findings can be generalized.

The meaning of the sample's treatment or condition label: live attenuated yellow fever vaccine strain. A standard Ficoll-Paque protocol was used to isolate PBMCs from peripheral blood. Dynabeads CD4 and CD8 positive selection kits were used to isolate the CD4 and CD8 T-cell fractions. TriZol was used to extract RNA from bulk PBMCs, CD4 and CD8 fractions, and dextramer-positive and dextramer-negative fractions. Data came from an Illumina NovaSeq 6000. TCR cDNA was synthesized by 5'RACE template switching, which introduced a universal primer site and unique molecular identifiers. Priming of cDNA synthesis was performed from both the TCR alpha and TCR beta constant segments. Library amplification used two PCR steps, and the second PCR step added sample barcodes and sequencing adapters. Sequencing of the libraries was done on either Illumina HiSeq 2500 (2x100 bp) or NovaSeq (2x150 bp). Concerning the study's data processing: Reads were demultiplexed and collapsed into UMI consensus sequences with MIGEC, and V(D)J alignment was performed with MiXCR. Vaccine-responding clonotypes were identified with edgeR using replicate PBMC samples, with FDR below 0.01 and a log2 fold change above 5 up to day 15 being required. CD4 or CD8 identity was assigned to each bulk clonotype according to whether the clonotype was present at higher abundance in the sequenced CD4 repertoire or the sequenced CD8 repertoire. The public reads were reprocessed in TCRdb via fastp at Q25 and MiXCR, keeping in-frame beta chains. Rows matching on CDR3 protein sequence are summarized as one entry with the most common DNA and genes. The V and J calls shown here were made by TCRdb, not taken from the authors' results. In this sample the table shows roughly 190,000 distinct CDR3 sequences, about 11% of which occur a single time. 35% to 45% of the sample goes to the ten largest clones.

Taken from the germline V gene, the CDR1 and CDR2 loops are SGHVS and FQNEAQ. From cysteine to phenylalanine, the CDR3 is 18 amino acids long. The read is trimmed to its CDR3 DNA, 54 bases read in frame from base 1. Cut back by 1 base and 7 bases, the V and J ends lie 20 bases apart. The starting material was CD8+ T cells sorted from PBMCs, obtained 15 days after the yellow fever booster vaccination. The TCR comes from a man aged 18 to 29 who received the YFV17D yellow fever vaccine. The chain uses TRBV7-8 and TRBJ1-6, with the D gene not confidently named. The nucleotides read TGTGCCAGCAGCTTAGGGTCCAGCGACGACATGACAAATTCACCCCTCCACTTT. Translated, this is CASSLGSSDDMTNSPLHF.